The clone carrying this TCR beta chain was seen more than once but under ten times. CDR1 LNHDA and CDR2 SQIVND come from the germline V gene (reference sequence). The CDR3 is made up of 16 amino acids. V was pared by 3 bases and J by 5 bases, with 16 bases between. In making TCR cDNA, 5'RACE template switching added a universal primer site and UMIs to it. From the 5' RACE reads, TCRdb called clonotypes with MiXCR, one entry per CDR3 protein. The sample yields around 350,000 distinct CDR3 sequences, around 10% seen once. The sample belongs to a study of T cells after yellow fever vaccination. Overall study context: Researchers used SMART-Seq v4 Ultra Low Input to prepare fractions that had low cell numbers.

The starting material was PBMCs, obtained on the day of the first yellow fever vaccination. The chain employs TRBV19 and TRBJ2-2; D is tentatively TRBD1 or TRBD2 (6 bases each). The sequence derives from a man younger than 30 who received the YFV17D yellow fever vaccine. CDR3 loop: CASSMGHRGVTGELFF. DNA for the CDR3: TGTGCCAGTAGTATGGGACACCGCGGGGTGACCGGGGAGCTGTTTTTT.